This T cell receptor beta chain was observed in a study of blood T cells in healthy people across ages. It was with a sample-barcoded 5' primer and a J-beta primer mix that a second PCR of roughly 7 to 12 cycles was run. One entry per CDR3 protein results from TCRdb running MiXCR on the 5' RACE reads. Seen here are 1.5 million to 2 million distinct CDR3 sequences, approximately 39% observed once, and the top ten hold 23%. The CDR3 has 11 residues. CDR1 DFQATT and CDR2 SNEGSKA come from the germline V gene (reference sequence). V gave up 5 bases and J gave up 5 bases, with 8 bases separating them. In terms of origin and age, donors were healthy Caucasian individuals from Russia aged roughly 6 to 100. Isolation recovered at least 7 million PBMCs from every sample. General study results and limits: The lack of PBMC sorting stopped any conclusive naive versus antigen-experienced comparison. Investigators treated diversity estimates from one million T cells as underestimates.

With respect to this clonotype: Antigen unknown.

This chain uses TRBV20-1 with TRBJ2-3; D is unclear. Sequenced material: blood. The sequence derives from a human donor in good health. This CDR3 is CSAGVVDTQYF. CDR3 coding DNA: TGCAGTGCTGGAGTGGTAGATACGCAGTATTTT.